Below are 22 T cell receptor beta chains sequenced from a single sample in a study of early T cells in non-severe SARS-CoV-2 infection. MiXCR was run by TCRdb on the 5' RACE reads, yielding one entry per CDR3 protein. This sample has 50,000 or so distinct CDR3 sequences, with around 7.5% found just once. The sequenced sample was whole blood. The receptor set was obtained from an adult who was a healthcare worker with PCR-confirmed SARS-CoV-2 infection or an uninfected control (not recorded which).

This sequence joins TRBV18 and TRBJ1-6; D is unresolved. The CDR3 loop spans 18 amino acids. Looked up from germline, CDR1 is KGHSH and CDR2 is LQKENI. Trimming stripped 6 bases from V and 6 bases from J, with 24 bases between. This CDR3 reads CASSPLRNGPPVNSPLHF. The CDR3 DNA sequence: TGTGCCAGCTCTCCCCTGAGGAATGGACCGCCGGTTAATTCACCCCTCCACTTT.

The V gene is TRBV7-3, the J gene TRBJ2-6; D uncertain. CDR1 SGHTA and CDR2 FQGTGA come from the germline V gene. Trimming took 5 bases from V and 2 from J, leaving 16 bases between them. There are 17 residues in the CDR3. The CDR3, as DNA: TGTGCCAGCAGCCCCCAGCCAGGACGTGCTGGGGCCAACGTCCTGACTTTC. Translated, it gives CASSPQPGRAGANVLTF.

This clonotype was counted ten times or more. The chain joins TRBV9 to TRBJ2-7; TRBD2 agrees at 7 bases. Germline V gene data show CDR1 as SGDLS and CDR2 as YYNGEE. V dropped 0 bases and J dropped 2; count of bases not matched to a gene: 5. This CDR3 has 15 amino acids. CDR3 DNA sequence: TGTGCCAGCAGCGTAGGGGCGGGAGTAACCTACGAGCAGTACTTC. Protein sequence: CASSVGAGVTYEQYF.

This clonotype was seen repeatedly, ten times or more. The J gene is TRBJ1-1, the V gene TRBV29-1; D is unresolved. Germline CDR1 and CDR2: SQVTM and ANQGSEA. Trimming stripped 5 bases from V and 7 bases from J, with 20 bases between. CDR3 length equals 14 residues. The CDR3: CSVSRTQDLDEAFF. DNA for the CDR3: TGCAGCGTTTCAAGGACGCAGGACCTCGATGAAGCTTTCTTT. Supplemented by reference TRBV29-1 and TRBJ1-1, the full variable domain reads SAVISQKPSRDICQRGTSLTIQCQVDSQVTMMFWYRQQPGQSLTLIATANQGSEATYESGFVIDKFPISRPNLTFSTLTVSNMSPEDSSIYLCSVSRTQDLDEAFFGQGTRLTVV.

This clonotype was recorded a few times. The V and J genes are TRBV19 and TRBJ1-2; D gene uncertain. In germline, CDR1 is LNHDA, CDR2 SQIVND (reference sequence). This CDR3 is built from 13 residues. Trimming cost V 11 bases and J 0 bases, with 13 bases left between them. The CDR3 sequence: CACTPAANYGYTF. As DNA, the CDR3 is TGTGCCTGTACCCCCGCGGCTAACTATGGCTACACCTTC.

The chain is built from TRBV5-1 and TRBJ1-1; D is unclear. CDR3 length: 13 residues. V gave up 1 base and J gave up 0 bases, with 4 bases separating them. Germline values: CDR1 SGHRS, CDR2 YFSETQ. Written as DNA, the CDR3 is TGCGCCAGCAGCTTGTCGATGAACACTGAAGCTTTCTTT. Its protein product is CASSLSMNTEAFF.

CDR3 in DNA: TGTGCCAGCAGCGTGGGACTAGCGAACACCGGGGAGCTGTTTTTT. This encodes CASSVGLANTGELFF. This chain links TRBV7-8 with TRBJ2-2, with 8 bases lining up with TRBD2. Germline CDR1 reads SGHVS; CDR2 reads FQNEAQ. J gave up 0 bases and V 5 bases, and 2 bases lay outside the gene matches. This CDR3 has 15 residues.

The chain employs TRBV4-2 and TRBJ1-2; no firm D call. Germline loops: CDR1 LGHNA, CDR2 YNFKEQ. The CDR3 is 13 amino acids. Trimming stripped 0 bases from V and 8 bases from J, with 10 bases between. This CDR3 reads CASSQDMAGGYTF. CDR3 sequence (DNA): TGTGCCAGCAGCCAAGATATGGCGGGGGGCTACACCTTC.

This clonotype was detected a few times. This chain uses TRBV7-9 with TRBJ2-5, with TRBD1 as a possible D gene (5 bases). This CDR3 is 14 amino acids long. The germline V and J ends were trimmed by 0 bases and 5 bases, with 10 bases remaining between them. Per the germline V gene, CDR1 is SEHNR and CDR2 is FQNEAQ (reference sequence). CDR3 DNA sequence: TGTGCCAGCAGCTTAGCCTCAGGGCACGAGACCCAGTACTTC. Amino acids: CASSLASGHETQYF.

The V call is TRBV6-6, the J call TRBJ2-1, with 9 bases fitting TRBD1. This CDR3 region has 15 residues. V gave up 5 bases and J gave up 5 bases; unmatched junction bases: 7. Germline V CDR1 and CDR2: MNHNY, SVGAGI (reference sequence). CDR3 amino acids: CASSGDREANNEQFF. In DNA form, the CDR3 reads TGTGCCAGCAGTGGGGACAGGGAGGCGAACAATGAGCAGTTCTTC.

This clonotype has only a few counts. The chain carries TRBV28 and TRBJ2-5, with TRBD1 matching 10 bases. J lost 4 bases, V lost 5 bases, and 7 bases had no gene match. The CDR3 runs 15 residues. CDR1 is MDHEN and CDR2 is SYDVKM in the germline V gene. The CDR3 spells CASSATGGWRETQYF. The CDR3 DNA sequence: TGTGCCAGCAGTGCGACAGGGGGCTGGAGAGAGACCCAGTACTTC.

The rearrangement joins TRBV4-1 to TRBJ1-5, with D tentatively TRBD1 (6 bases). Trimming pared 1 base from V and 6 bases from J, leaving 13 bases between. Germline loops: CDR1 MGHRA, CDR2 YSYEKL. CDR3 size: 15 residues. The CDR3 spells CASSQGSRGSQPQHF. CDR3 DNA: TGCGCCAGCAGCCAAGGATCCAGGGGATCTCAGCCCCAGCATTTT.

This chain links TRBV5-1 with TRBJ2-1; D gene uncertain. The CDR3 loop spans 16 amino acids. Trimming stripped 4 bases from V and 5 bases from J, with 19 bases between. The germline V gene encodes CDR1 SGHRS and CDR2 YFSETQ. The CDR3 is CASSPELAPIDNEQFF. In DNA, the CDR3 is TGCGCCAGCAGCCCGGAGTTAGCCCCTATAGACAATGAGCAGTTCTTC.

The chain joins TRBV4-3 to TRBJ2-4; D possibly matches TRBD1 or TRBD2 (5 bases each). The germline V and J ends were trimmed by 0 bases and 5 bases, with 8 bases remaining between them. The germline CDR1 and CDR2 sequences are LGHNA and YSLEER. The CDR3 spans 14 residues. The CDR3 region has the DNA TGCGCCAGCAGCCAAGACGGGGCGCAAAACATTCAGTACTTC. Protein: CASSQDGAQNIQYF.

This sequence joins TRBV20-1 and TRBJ2-5; the D gene is possibly TRBD1 (6 bases). CDR1 is DFQATT and CDR2 is SNEGSKA in the germline V gene (reference sequence). Trimming shortened V by 4 bases and J by 2 bases, and 14 bases separated the two germline ends. The CDR3 extends over 14 amino acids. As DNA, the CDR3 is TGCAGTGCTATACTGGGGGCCTCTCAAGAGACCCAGTACTTC. It yields the protein CSAILGASQETQYF.

The rearrangement links TRBV27 to TRBJ2-7; D tentatively reads TRBD1 or TRBD2 (6 bases each). This CDR3 has 14 amino acids. Germline CDR1 is MNHEY and CDR2 is SMNVEV (reference sequence). Trimming took 7 bases from V and 0 from J, leaving 13 bases between them. CDR3 loop: CASNPGGPSYEQYF. The CDR3 DNA reads as TGTGCCAGCAATCCCGGGGGCCCCTCCTACGAGCAGTACTTC.

This clonotype has a count of ten or more. The chain joins TRBV11-2 to TRBJ2-1; 9 bases align to TRBD1. The junction had 2 bases not matched to a gene; V was cut back by 4 bases and J by 7 bases. Germline V gene lookup returns CDR1 SGHAT and CDR2 FQNNGV. The CDR3 is 13 residues long. Here the CDR3 DNA reads TGTGCCAGCAGCTACGGGACAGGGAATGAGCAGTTCTTC. This sequence encodes CASSYGTGNEQFF.

This clonotype has a count of ten or more. The chain links TRBV6-2 or TRBV6-3 to TRBJ2-2; 7 nucleotides align to TRBD2. CDR1 is MNHEY and CDR2 is SVGEGT in the germline V gene. The V gene end was trimmed by 4 bases and the J gene end by 3 bases; junction bases not matched to a gene: 5. The CDR3 has 15 residues. The CDR3 region has the DNA TGTGCCAGCAGTTCCTACCGGGGGGACACCGGGGAGCTGTTTTTT. Protein sequence: CASSSYRGDTGELFF.

This clonotype was seen repeatedly, ten times or more. V is TRBV28 and J is TRBJ1-5; a possible D gene is TRBD1 (6 bases). Germline values: CDR1 MDHEN, CDR2 SYDVKM. This CDR3 has 15 residues. V was clipped by 2 bases and J by 4 bases, with 12 bases between them. CDR3 sequence: CASSLRGAPNQPQHF. CDR3 nucleotide sequence: TGTGCCAGCAGTTTACGGGGGGCGCCTAATCAGCCCCAGCATTTT.

This clonotype was seen a few times. The chain couples TRBV27 to TRBJ2-2, with D maybe TRBD2 (5 bases). CDR1 is MNHEY, CDR2 SMNVEV, per germline (reference sequence). This CDR3 is built from 15 residues. The V gene lost 5 bases and the J gene lost 7 bases, with 17 bases spanning the gap. The CDR3 region is CASSPGSSIYGELFF. The DNA for the CDR3 is TGTGCCAGCAGTCCTGGGTCTAGCATTTACGGGGAGCTGTTTTTT.

This clonotype was recorded at least ten times. This chain links TRBV4-1 with TRBJ1-1; D might be TRBD1 (5 bases). V lost 0 bases and J lost 6, with 17 bases in between. This CDR3 is 16 amino acids long. The V gene's germline CDR1 is MGHRA and CDR2 YSYEKL. CDR3 sequence: CASSQDGTGPKSEAFF. CDR3 nucleotide sequence: TGCGCCAGCAGCCAAGATGGTACAGGTCCCAAGTCTGAAGCTTTCTTT.

Relative to its sample, this clonotype is medium-sized (0.01 to 0.1%). The chain carries TRBV20-1 and TRBJ1-2; TRBD1 might be the D (5 bases). V shed 0 bases and J shed 0 bases, with 8 bases lying between them. The germline V gene encodes CDR1 DFQATT and CDR2 SNEGSKA (reference sequence). The CDR3 contains 14 residues. CDR3 loop: CSARERGPNYGYTF. DNA for the CDR3: TGCAGTGCTAGAGAAAGGGGCCCTAACTATGGCTACACCTTC.